One sample yielded the 20 T cell receptor beta chains listed below, sequenced in a study of CD8 T cells in ankylosing spondylitis. TCRdb recomputed calls from the 5' RACE reads with MiXCR, one row per CDR3 protein. Here the sample spans 250,000 to 400,000 distinct CDR3 sequences, more than 9% being singletons. The sample comprised blood, either unsorted or a sorted T cell fraction (not recorded which). These receptors were obtained from a female donor with ankylosing spondylitis or in good health (not recorded which).

The genes are TRBV12-3 or TRBV12-4 and TRBJ1-3; D not resolved. V lost 3 bases and J lost 1, with 13 bases in between. The CDR3 consists of 16 residues. In nucleotides, the CDR3 is TGTGCCAGCAGTTTGGGCAGCCTCCGATCTGGAAACACCATATATTTT. It specifies CASSLGSLRSGNTIYF.

This chain joins TRBV15 and TRBJ2-2; D gene uncertain. Per germline, CDR1 LNHNV and CDR2 YYDKDF (reference sequence). Trimming stripped 5 bases from V and 8 bases from J, with 12 bases between. The CDR3 runs to 13 residues. This CDR3 is CATSPRPAGELFF. As DNA, the CDR3 is TGTGCCACCAGCCCACGTCCGGCGGGGGAGCTGTTTTTT.

There are many counts of this clonotype. CDR3 protein: CASRTAANTGELFF. As DNA, the CDR3 is TGCGCCAGTCGGACGGCTGCGAACACCGGGGAGCTGTTTTTT. This chain joins TRBV5-1 and TRBJ2-2; D unresolved. CDR3 size: 14 residues. Per the germline V gene, CDR1 is SGHRS and CDR2 is YFSETQ. V dropped 8 bases and J dropped 0 bases, with 11 bases sitting between them.

This clonotype was recorded many times. The chain joins TRBV5-1 to TRBJ2-3, with D possibly TRBD2 on 5 matching bases. The CDR3 is 17 residues long. Per germline, CDR1 SGHRS and CDR2 YFSETQ. V dropped 0 bases and J dropped 0 bases, with 14 bases sitting between them. The CDR3 here is CASSLGLASTSTDTQYF. For the CDR3, the DNA is TGCGCCAGCAGCTTGGGGCTAGCCTCAACCAGCACAGATACGCAGTATTTT.

The table lists this clonotype with a count of one. The junction shows a germline mismatch at one end, possibly a read error. The J gene is TRBJ1-5, the V gene TRBV20-1; TRBD1 matches at 8 bases. This CDR3 comprises 17 residues. Germline V gives CDR1 DFQATT, CDR2 SNEGSKA (reference sequence). CDR3: CCARQGILGVGNQPQHF. The CDR3 DNA reads as TGCTGTGCTAGACAGGGGATACTTGGGGTTGGCAATCAGCCCCAGCATTTT.

V usage is TRBV11-1 and J usage is TRBJ2-5, with D possibly matching TRBD1 (5 bases). Germline-derived CDR1 and CDR2 are SGHAT and FQDESV (reference sequence). This CDR3 has 13 amino acids. V was shortened by 5 bases and J by 5 bases, with 12 bases between the two germline ends. The CDR3 sequence: CASSPDTRETQYF. As DNA, the CDR3 is TGTGCCAGCAGCCCGGACACGCGGGAGACCCAGTACTTC. Full variable domain (rest looked up from reference TRBV11-1 and TRBJ2-5): EAEVAQSPRYKITEKSQAVAFWCDPISGHATLYWYRQILGQGPELLVQFQDESVVDDSQLPKDRFSAERLKGVDSTLKIQPAELGDSAMYLCASSPDTRETQYFGPGTRLLVL.

This clonotype occurred many times. This chain joins TRBV6-1 and TRBJ1-1; 7 positions agree with TRBD1. The CDR3 totals 15 residues. The ends lost 5 bases at V and 0 bases at J; junction bases unmatched: 6. Per germline, CDR1 MNHNS and CDR2 SASEGT. In nucleotides, the CDR3 is TGTGCCAGCAGTCCACAGGGGTACATGAACACTGAAGCTTTCTTT. This sequence encodes CASSPQGYMNTEAFF.

The chain recombines TRBV7-2 with TRBJ2-1; D unresolved. The CDR3 is made up of 16 amino acids. Germline CDR1 SGHTA, CDR2 FQGNSA. V was trimmed by 6 bases and J by 1 base, leaving 16 bases between them. Written as DNA, the CDR3 is TGTGCCAGCAGGCCAGAGCCCCGGGTGTCCTACAATGAGCAGTTCTTC. Translated, it gives CASRPEPRVSYNEQFF.

This clonotype was detected many times. The chain links TRBV28 to TRBJ2-1; D uncertain. Germline CDR1 MDHEN, CDR2 SYDVKM. The CDR3 extends over 15 amino acids. V was shortened by 1 base and J by 7 bases, with 14 bases between the two germline ends. The CDR3 reads CASSLFGLQRNEQFF. In DNA form, the CDR3 reads TGTGCCAGCAGTTTATTCGGCCTCCAGAGGAATGAGCAGTTCTTC.

Worth noting for this clonotype: One end of the junction varies from germline; a read error may be responsible. This chain connects TRBV20-1 to TRBJ2-1; 15 bases match TRBD2. The CDR3 has 17 residues. Germline V gene lookup returns CDR1 DFQATT and CDR2 SNEGSKA (reference sequence). DNA of the CDR3: TGCTGTGCTAGGACTAGCGGGGGGGATAGCTCCTACAATGAGCAGTTCTTC. Its protein product is CCARTSGGDSSYNEQFF.

Regarding this clonotype: The junction shows a germline mismatch at one end, possibly a read error. The chain links TRBV3-1 to TRBJ2-3; D unresolved. The germline V gene encodes CDR1 LGHDT and CDR2 YNNKEL (reference sequence). CDR3 size: 19 residues. The CDR3 region is CACSPPPASGAPSTDTQYF. CDR3 nucleotides: TGTGCCTGCAGTCCGCCCCCCGCTAGTGGAGCCCCTAGCACAGATACGCAGTATTTT.

In regard to this clonotype: One base away lies a much larger clone, so this may be a sequencing read error. This rearrangement joins TRBV10-3 to TRBJ2-2; the D is unclear. The CDR3 sequence is 13 residues long. Germline V gene sequence: CDR1 ENHRY, CDR2 SYGVKD. V gave up 4 bases and J gave up 6 bases, with 9 bases separating them. The CDR3 here is CAISGSWPGELFF. CDR3 DNA: TGTGCCATCAGTGGGAGCTGGCCCGGGGAGCTGTTTTTT.

The rearrangement joins TRBV9 to TRBJ2-3; 8 nucleotides align to TRBD2. Germline V lookup: CDR1 SGDLS, CDR2 YYNGEE. The junction had 9 bases not matched to a gene; V was cut back by 0 bases and J by 0 bases. This CDR3 is 18 amino acids long. Here the CDR3 DNA reads TGTGCCAGCAGCGTAGACGGGGGGCGGGGGGCTAGCACAGATACGCAGTATTTT. This codes for CASSVDGGRGASTDTQYF. The variable domain in full, with the rest retrieved from reference TRBV9 and TRBJ2-3, is DSGVTQTPKHLITATGQRVTLRCSPRSGDLSVYWYQQSLDQGLQFLIQYYNGEERAKGNILERFSAQQFPDLHSELNLSSLELGDSALYFCASSVDGGRGASTDTQYFGPGTRLTVL.

This clonotype appeared many times. The rearrangement joins TRBV20-1 to TRBJ1-5; D uncertain. Germline loops: CDR1 DFQATT, CDR2 SNEGSKA (reference sequence). The CDR3 totals 12 residues. The V and J ends lost 1 base and 6 bases respectively, with 7 bases between them. The CDR3 reads CSARGVSQPQHF. CDR3 in DNA: TGCAGTGCTAGAGGCGTTTCTCAGCCCCAGCATTTT.

This clonotype showed up just a few times. The chain combines TRBV30 with TRBJ1-1; maybe TRBD1 (6 bases). This CDR3 has 11 residues. Trimming left V 5 bases short and J 4 bases short, with 8 bases between. Germline V gene data show CDR1 as GTSNPN and CDR2 as SVGIG (reference sequence). CDR3 in DNA: TGTGCCTGGGACAGGAGCACTGAAGCTTTCTTT. It is translated as CAWDRSTEAFF.

In its sample, this clonotype was seen many times. CDR3 sequence reads: CAISESGELFF. In nucleotides, the CDR3 is TGTGCCATCAGTGAGTCCGGGGAGCTGTTTTTT. This chain links TRBV10-3 with TRBJ2-2; D gene ambiguous. V was trimmed by 0 bases and J by 7 bases, leaving 0 bases between them. The CDR3 runs 11 residues. Germline V CDR1 and CDR2: ENHRY, SYGVKD.

Comment on this clonotype: At one end, the junction sequence differs from germline, possibly due to a read error. The chain is built from TRBV20-1 and TRBJ2-3, with 10 bases fitting TRBD2. The CDR3 covers 17 residues. Germline V gene lookup returns CDR1 DFQATT and CDR2 SNEGSKA (reference sequence). The DNA of the CDR3 is TGCTGTGCTAGCCCCATCCCCAGCGGGGGGGCCTCAGATACGCAGTATTTT. Amino acids: CCASPIPSGGASDTQYF.

This clonotype has only a few counts. The chain joins TRBV9 to TRBJ2-7, with 12 bases lining up with TRBD1. The junction had 4 bases not matched to a gene; V was cut back by 3 bases and J by 3 bases. Germline CDR1 reads SGDLS; CDR2 reads YYNGEE. This CDR3 spans 15 amino acids. In DNA, the CDR3 is TGTGCCAGCAGCGCGGGACAGGGGGCCTTCTACGAGCAGTACTTC. This sequence encodes CASSAGQGAFYEQYF.

This clonotype was detected ten times or more. The chain uses TRBV20-1 and TRBJ1-1, with D perhaps matching TRBD1 (5 bases). Trimming took 0 bases from V and 5 from J, leaving 10 bases between them. CDR1 and CDR2 (germline): DFQATT, SNEGSKA (reference sequence). This CDR3 region has 13 residues. CDR3 in DNA: TGCAGTGCTAGAGAGATGGGGCGTACTGAAGCTTTCTTT. The encoded protein is CSAREMGRTEAFF.

This clonotype was counted many times. The gene calls are TRBV5-1 and TRBJ1-1; possible D gene TRBD1, 6 bases. In germline, CDR1 is SGHRS, CDR2 YFSETQ. Trimming left V 2 bases short and J 8 bases short, with 16 bases between. CDR3 length: 14 residues. CDR3 bases: TGCGCCAGCAGCTTCGAGGGGGACACATCCGAAGCTTTCTTT. As protein: CASSFEGDTSEAFF.